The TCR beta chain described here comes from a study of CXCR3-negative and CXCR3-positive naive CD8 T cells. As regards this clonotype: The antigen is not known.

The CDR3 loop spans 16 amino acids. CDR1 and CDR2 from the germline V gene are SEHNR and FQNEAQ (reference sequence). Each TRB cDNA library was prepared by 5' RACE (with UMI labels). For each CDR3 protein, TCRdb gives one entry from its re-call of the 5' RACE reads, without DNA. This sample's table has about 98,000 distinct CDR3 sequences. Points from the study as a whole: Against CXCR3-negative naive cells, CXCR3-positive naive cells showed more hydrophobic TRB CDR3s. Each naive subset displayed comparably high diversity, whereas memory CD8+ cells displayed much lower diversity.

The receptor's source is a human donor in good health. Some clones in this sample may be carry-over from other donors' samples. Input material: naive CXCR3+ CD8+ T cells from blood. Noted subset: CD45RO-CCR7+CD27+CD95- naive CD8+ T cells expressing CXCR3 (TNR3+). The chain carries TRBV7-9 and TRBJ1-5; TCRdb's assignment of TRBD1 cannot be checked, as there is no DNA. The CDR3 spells CASSPWTGLDNQPQHF.